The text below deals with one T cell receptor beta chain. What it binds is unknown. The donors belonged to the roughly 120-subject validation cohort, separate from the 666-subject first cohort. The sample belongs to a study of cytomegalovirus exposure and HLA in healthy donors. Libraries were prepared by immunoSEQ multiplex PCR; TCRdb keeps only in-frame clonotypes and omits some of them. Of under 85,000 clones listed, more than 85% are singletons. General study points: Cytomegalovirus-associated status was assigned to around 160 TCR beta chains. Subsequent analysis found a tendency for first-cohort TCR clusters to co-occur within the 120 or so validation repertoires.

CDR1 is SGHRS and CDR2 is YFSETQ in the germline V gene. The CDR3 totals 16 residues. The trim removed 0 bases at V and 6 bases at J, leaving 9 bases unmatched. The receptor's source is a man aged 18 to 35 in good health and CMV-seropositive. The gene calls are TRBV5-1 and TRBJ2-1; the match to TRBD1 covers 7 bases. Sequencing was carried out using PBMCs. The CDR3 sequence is CASSLEPRQGSNEQFF. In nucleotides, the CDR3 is TGCGCCAGCAGCTTGGAACCGAGACAGGGTAGCAATGAGCAGTTCTTC.